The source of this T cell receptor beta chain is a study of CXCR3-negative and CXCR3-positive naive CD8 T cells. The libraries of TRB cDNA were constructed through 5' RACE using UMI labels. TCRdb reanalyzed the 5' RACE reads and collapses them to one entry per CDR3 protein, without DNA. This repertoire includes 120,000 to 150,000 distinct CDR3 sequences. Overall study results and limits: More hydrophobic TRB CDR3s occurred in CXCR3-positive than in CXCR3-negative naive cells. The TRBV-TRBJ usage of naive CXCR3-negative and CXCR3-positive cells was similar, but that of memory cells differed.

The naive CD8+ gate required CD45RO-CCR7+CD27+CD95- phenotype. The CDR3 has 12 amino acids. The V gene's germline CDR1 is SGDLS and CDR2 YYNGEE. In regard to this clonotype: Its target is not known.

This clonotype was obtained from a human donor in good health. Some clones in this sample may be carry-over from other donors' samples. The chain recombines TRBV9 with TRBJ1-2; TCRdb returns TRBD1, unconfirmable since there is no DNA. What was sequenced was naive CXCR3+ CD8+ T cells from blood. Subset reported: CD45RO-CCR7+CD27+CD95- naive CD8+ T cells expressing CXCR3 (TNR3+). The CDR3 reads CASSLGPMGYTF.